The TCR beta chain under discussion was sequenced for a study of blood T cell repertoires in COVID-19. The wider study: T cells, B-cell-depleted T cells, or PBMCs supplied cDNA or gDNA.

Individuals aged roughly 18 to 95 years were recruited from approximately 22 US areas. Cohort assignment relied on participant-reported clinical history. Germline V gene data show CDR1 as MNHNY and CDR2 as SVGAGI (reference sequence). The CDR3 extends over 14 amino acids. V shed 5 bases, J shed 4 bases, and the junction held 3 bases outside the gene matches. This clone was observed a handful of times. Data came from immunoSEQ multiplex PCR; TCRdb stores just in-frame clones and leaves some out. The sample lists approximately 440,000 clones; around 90% were seen once. The V and J genes are TRBV6-6 and TRBJ1-5; TRBD1 aligns across 9 bases. The TCR sequence derives from a woman aged 18-35 years who had recovered from COVID-19. The sample was PBMCs or T cells enriched from blood (not recorded which). As DNA, the CDR3 is TGTGCCAGCAGTCCACAGGGGGCGAATCAGCCCCAGCATTTT. Translation gives CASSPQGANQPQHF.